These 25 T cell receptor beta chains came from one sample sequenced in a study of blood T cell repertoires in COVID-19. TCRdb's table, derived via immunoSEQ multiplex PCR, lists solely in-frame clones and lacks some. The sample contains over 150,000 clones, roughly 90% of which appear only once. The source material was peripheral blood. The receptors derive from a man aged 50 to 59 with acute or convalescent COVID-19.

This clone was observed once. The V gene is TRBV7-9, the J gene TRBJ2-2; 10 bases map to TRBD2. Germline V gives CDR1 SEHNR, CDR2 FQNEAQ (reference sequence). This CDR3 has 17 amino acids. With 4 bases clipped from V and 0 bases from J, the junction kept 5 bases outside the gene matches. The chain's CDR3 is CASSSRLAGTNTGELFF. The CDR3 region has the DNA TGTGCCAGCAGCTCTAGACTAGCGGGTACGAACACCGGGGAGCTGTTTTTT.

The chain is built from TRBV9 and TRBJ2-2; 7 positions match TRBD1. Germline values: CDR1 SGDLS, CDR2 YYNGEE. CDR3 length: 15 amino acids. V lost 4 bases to trimming and J lost 3 bases; unmatched junction nucleotides: 6. CDR3 region: CASSPSGGDTGELFF. The CDR3 bases are TGTGCCAGCAGCCCGTCAGGGGGTGACACCGGGGAGCTGTTTTTT. The complete variable domain, with remaining parts taken from reference TRBV9 and TRBJ2-2, reads DSGVTQTPKHLITATGQRVTLRCSPRSGDLSVYWYQQSLDQGLQFLIQYYNGEERAKGNILERFSAQQFPDLHSELNLSSLELGDSALYFCASSPSGGDTGELFFGEGSRLTVL.

The genes are TRBV5-1 and TRBJ1-3; a weak D match, TRBD1 (5 bases). The CDR3 is 14 amino acids. Per the germline V gene, CDR1 is SGHRS and CDR2 is YFSETQ. V was shortened by 4 bases and J by 8 bases, with 16 bases between the two germline ends. CDR3 DNA: TGCGCCAGCAGCACGCGATCGACGGGGGACACCATATATTTT. Its translation is CASSTRSTGDTIYF.

This chain joins TRBV5-1 and TRBJ2-7; 9 nucleotides agree with TRBD2. V was pared by 2 bases and J by 4 bases, with 4 bases of the junction left unmatched. The CDR3 length is 14 residues. Per the germline V gene, CDR1 is SGHRS and CDR2 is YFSETQ. The CDR3 DNA reads as TGCGCCAGCAGCTTAAACCTAGCGGGATACGAGCAGTACTTC. Encoded protein: CASSLNLAGYEQYF.

This chain connects TRBV27 to TRBJ1-4, with 9 nucleotides matching TRBD1. The CDR3 has 15 amino acids. In germline, CDR1 is MNHEY, CDR2 SMNVEV (reference sequence). Trimming at V came to 2 bases and at J to 8 bases, leaving 6 bases not matched to a gene. CDR3 in amino acids: CASSLGGTGKEKLFF. In nucleotides, the CDR3 is TGTGCCAGCAGTTTAGGGGGGACAGGGAAGGAAAAACTGTTTTTT.

The chain carries TRBV6-1 and TRBJ2-1, with D tentatively TRBD1 (6 bases). The germline V gene encodes CDR1 MNHNS and CDR2 SASEGT. This CDR3 has 14 amino acids. V was pared by 3 bases and J by 0 bases, with 6 bases between. CDR3 residues: CASSDRGSYNEQFF. The CDR3 DNA follows: TGTGCCAGCAGTGACAGGGGCTCCTACAATGAGCAGTTCTTC.

This clone was recorded once. J is TRBJ2-3 and V is TRBV18; TRBD2 might be the D (5 bases). Germline CDR1 KGHSH, CDR2 LQKENI. V shed 3 bases and J shed 4 bases, with 17 bases lying between them. The CDR3 length is 16 residues. CDR3 in amino acids: CASSPYRSRGADTQYF. As DNA, the CDR3 is TGTGCCAGCTCACCCTATCGGAGTCGGGGAGCAGATACGCAGTATTTT.

This clone was found once. This chain uses TRBV3-1 (or the pseudogene TRBV3-2) with TRBJ2-5; a possible D gene is TRBD2 (7 bases). Germline V gene lookup returns CDR1 LGHDT and CDR2 YNNKEL (reference sequence). The CDR3 is 14 amino acids. The V gene lost 4 bases and the J gene lost 5 bases, with 14 bases spanning the gap. CDR3 DNA sequence: TGTGCCAGCAGCCCCCGGGGGGCCGGTGAGACCCAGTACTTC. It encodes CASSPRGAGETQYF.

The chain employs TRBV28 and TRBJ2-7, with 9 bases matching TRBD1. Germline lookup yields CDR1 MDHEN and CDR2 SYDVKM. J was trimmed by 6 bases and V by 6 bases; bases with no gene match: 12. This CDR3 is 15 amino acids long. The DNA for the CDR3 is TGTGCCAGCAGACTACTCCGGGACAGGGAATCCGAGCAGTACTTC. This translates into CASRLLRDRESEQYF.

The chain joins TRBV24-1 to TRBJ1-5; no clear D. Germline values: CDR1 KGHDR, CDR2 SFDVKD. This CDR3 is 10 amino acids long. V was shortened by 9 bases and J by 5 bases, with 4 bases between the two germline ends. CDR3 sequence: CATLYQPQHF. The CDR3 bases are TGTGCCACCCTTTATCAGCCCCAGCATTTT.

The rearrangement uses TRBV30 and TRBJ2-1; TRBD1 is a possible D gene (6 bases). Germline V gene sequence: CDR1 GTSNPN, CDR2 SVGIG (reference sequence). Trimming pared 2 bases from V and 4 bases from J, leaving 18 bases between. The length of the CDR3 is 16 residues. CDR3 sequence reads: CAWSPQGQRRYNEQFF. The CDR3 bases are TGTGCCTGGAGTCCCCAGGGACAAAGGCGATACAATGAGCAGTTCTTC.

The chain is built from TRBV2 and TRBJ1-2; D is unresolved. Germline assignment: CDR1 SNHLY and CDR2 FYNNEI. This CDR3 spans 13 amino acids. Trimming stripped 8 bases from V and 5 bases from J, with 15 bases between. Written as DNA, the CDR3 is TGTGCCAGCGCGAGTTCGGTTTATTATGGCTACACCTTC. Its protein is CASASSVYYGYTF.

This chain links TRBV10-3 with TRBJ1-2; perhaps TRBD1 as D (5 bases). The CDR3 spans 15 residues. With 5 bases removed from V and 6 bases from J, the gap between germline ends came to 19 bases. Per the germline V gene, CDR1 is ENHRY and CDR2 is SYGVKD. The CDR3 DNA sequence: TGTGCCATCAGTCTTCGGGTTTCTGGACAAGATGGCTACACCTTC. Translation gives CAISLRVSGQDGYTF.

The genes are TRBV9 and TRBJ1-2; a weak D match, TRBD1 (6 bases). Germline CDR1 reads SGDLS; CDR2 reads YYNGEE. The length of the CDR3 is 18 residues. V was pared by 4 bases and J by 3 bases, with 25 bases between. In DNA, the CDR3 is TGTGCCAGCAGCAACGGAGTCCGGGACACCTACGTGGACTATGGCTACACCTTC. This codes for CASSNGVRDTYVDYGYTF. The whole variable domain, filled in from reference TRBV9 and TRBJ1-2, reads DSGVTQTPKHLITATGQRVTLRCSPRSGDLSVYWYQQSLDQGLQFLIQYYNGEERAKGNILERFSAQQFPDLHSELNLSSLELGDSALYFCASSNGVRDTYVDYGYTFGSGTRLTVV.

The chain is built from TRBV5-1 and TRBJ1-5; TRBD1 might be the D (5 bases). Germline-derived CDR1 and CDR2 are SGHRS and YFSETQ. V was shortened by 1 base and J by 5 bases, with 13 bases between the two germline ends. This CDR3 has 15 residues. The CDR3 DNA reads TGCGCCAGCAGCTTGTACGGGGGGATCGATCAGCCCCAGCATTTT. This translates into CASSLYGGIDQPQHF.

The chain is built from TRBV7-9 and TRBJ2-7, with TRBD2 as a possible D gene (7 bases). V was clipped by 7 bases and J by 0 bases, with 19 bases between them. The CDR3 sequence is 16 residues long. Germline V gives CDR1 SEHNR, CDR2 FQNEAQ (reference sequence). CDR3 DNA sequence: TGTGCCAGCACCCGCAGGGGAGGGAGTCCCTCCTACGAGCAGTACTTC. It yields the protein CASTRRGGSPSYEQYF.

V usage is TRBV5-1 and J usage is TRBJ2-7; possibly TRBD2 for D (5 bases). Germline V lookup: CDR1 SGHRS, CDR2 YFSETQ. V lost 1 base and J 5 bases, leaving 10 bases between the germline ends. This CDR3 is 13 amino acids long. The CDR3 DNA reads TGCGCCAGCAGCTTGATGGGGAGCAACGAGCAGTACGTC. Protein: CASSLMGSNEQYV.

This chain connects TRBV7-9 to TRBJ2-1, with D possibly matching TRBD1 (5 bases). With 8 bases removed from V and 0 bases from J, the gap between germline ends came to 17 bases. Germline lookup yields CDR1 SEHNR and CDR2 FQNEAQ (reference sequence). The CDR3 contains 16 residues. CDR3 sequence (DNA): TGTGCCAGCGCGAAGGCATCCAGGGACTCCTACAATGAGCAGTTCTTC. The encoded protein is CASAKASRDSYNEQFF. The full variable domain, in which reference TRBV7-9 and TRBJ2-1 provide the parts outside the CDR3, is DTGVSQNPRHKITKRGQNVTFRCDPISEHNRLYWYRQTLGQGPEFLTYFQNEAQLEKSRLLSDRFSAERPKGSFSTLEIQRTEQGDSAMYLCASAKASRDSYNEQFFGPGTRLTVL.

The sample holds one count of this clone. This sequence joins TRBV29-1 and TRBJ1-2, with TRBD1 as a possible D gene (6 bases). Trimming stripped 6 bases from V and 4 bases from J, with 9 bases between. CDR1 SQVTM and CDR2 ANQGSEA come from the germline V gene. This CDR3 is 11 amino acids long. CDR3 loop: CSVTGTYGYTF. As DNA, the CDR3 is TGCAGCGTGACAGGCACCTATGGCTACACCTTC.

This clone has only one observation. The chain recombines TRBV5-4 with TRBJ2-3, with 11 bases identical to TRBD1. V was clipped by 4 bases and J by 1 base; unmatched bases: 5. The CDR3 runs 16 residues. Per the germline V gene, CDR1 is SGHNT and CDR2 is YYREEE (reference sequence). CDR3 sequence: CASSPPDRGRTDTQYF. The CDR3 DNA sequence: TGTGCCAGCAGCCCGCCGGACAGGGGGCGCACAGATACGCAGTATTTT.

The chain uses TRBV28 and TRBJ2-1; no clear D gene. Germline CDR1 is MDHEN and CDR2 is SYDVKM. V lost 2 bases, J lost 7 bases, and 6 bases lay in between. The CDR3 is 12 amino acids. CDR3 nucleotide sequence: TGTGCCAGCAGTTTACTCCGTAATGAGCAGTTCTTC. It encodes CASSLLRNEQFF.

In this sample, this clone turned up a few times. The chain links TRBV7-9 to TRBJ1-5; D uncertain. The CDR3 sequence is 13 residues long. V lost 5 bases, J lost 5 bases, and 10 bases lay in between. CDR1 is SEHNR and CDR2 is FQNEAQ in the germline V gene (reference sequence). The CDR3 coding sequence is TGTGCCAGCAGCACCGGCGGGCATCAGCCCCAGCATTTT. Protein product: CASSTGGHQPQHF.

The V and J genes are TRBV2 and TRBJ2-7, with unresolved D. The CDR3 extends over 13 amino acids. Looked up from germline, CDR1 is SNHLY and CDR2 is FYNNEI. The V end lost 6 bases, the J end lost 3 bases, and 12 bases lay between the germline ends. The CDR3 DNA reads TGTGCCAGCAGCCGGAAACAGAACTACGAGCAGTACGTC. Its translation is CASSRKQNYEQYV.

The V and J genes are TRBV6-5 and TRBJ2-7; TRBD2 aligns across 9 bases. The CDR3 spans 14 residues. V lost 6 bases, J lost 3 bases, and 6 bases stayed unmatched. The V gene's germline CDR1 is MNHEY and CDR2 SVGAGI. CDR3 nucleotide sequence: TGTGCCAGCAGGCAGGGACTAGCTAACTACGAGCAGTACTTC. Translating it yields CASRQGLANYEQYF.

The chain joins TRBV7-9 to TRBJ1-5; 7 nucleotides agree with TRBD1. Germline V gives CDR1 SEHNR, CDR2 FQNEAQ (reference sequence). Trimming removed 4 bases from V and 3 bases from J; junction bases left unmatched: 6. CDR3 length: 15 amino acids. The DNA of the CDR3 is TGTGCCAGCAGCTCAACCGGACAGGCCAATCAGCCCCAGCATTTT. Its translation is CASSSTGQANQPQHF.